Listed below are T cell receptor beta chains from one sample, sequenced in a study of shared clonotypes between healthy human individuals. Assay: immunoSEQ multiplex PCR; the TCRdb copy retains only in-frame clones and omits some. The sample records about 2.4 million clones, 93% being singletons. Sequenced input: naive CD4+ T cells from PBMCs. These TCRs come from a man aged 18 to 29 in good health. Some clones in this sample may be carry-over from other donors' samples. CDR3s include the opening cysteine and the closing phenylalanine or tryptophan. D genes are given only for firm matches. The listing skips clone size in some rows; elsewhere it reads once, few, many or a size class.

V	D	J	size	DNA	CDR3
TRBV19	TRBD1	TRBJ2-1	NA	TGTGCCAGCGGGCGAGGACAGGGGAACAACAATGAGCAGTTCTTC	CASGRGQGNNNEQFF
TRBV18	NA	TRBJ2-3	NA	TGTGCCAGCTCACCAACCCAGGGCGATACTAGCACAGATACGCAGTATTTT	CASSPTQGDTSTDTQYF
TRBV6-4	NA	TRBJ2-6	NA	TGTGCCAGCAGTGACCAGGTAAACCAACTCTCTGGGGCCAACGTCCTGACTTTC	CASSDQVNQLSGANVLTF
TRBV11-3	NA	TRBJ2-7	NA	TGTGCCAGCAGCCGGACTGGGGGAAACGAGCAGTACTTC	CASSRTGGNEQYF
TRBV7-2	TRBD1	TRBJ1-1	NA	TGTGCCAGCAGCTTAACTCCGGCCGGGACAGGGAACGTGGGTTTCTTT	CASSLTPAGTGNVGFF
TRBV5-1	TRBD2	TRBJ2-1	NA	TGCGCCAGCAGCTTAGGACTAGCGGGAAACGATGAGCAGTTCTTC	CASSLGLAGNDEQFF
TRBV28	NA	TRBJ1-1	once	TGTGCCAGCCAGATCATGAACACTGAAGCTTTCTTT	CASQIMNTEAFF
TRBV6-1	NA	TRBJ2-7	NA	TGTGCCAGCAGTGAAGCGGCCTCCTACGAGCAGTACTTC	CASSEAASYEQYF
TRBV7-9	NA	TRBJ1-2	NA	TGTGCCAGCAGACAGGACCCTGGCTATGGCTACACCTTC	CASRQDPGYGYTF
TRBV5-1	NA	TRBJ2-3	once	TGCGCCAGCAGCTTGGCACCGCAGGGCACAGATACGCAGTATTTT	CASSLAPQGTDTQYF
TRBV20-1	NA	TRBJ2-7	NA	TGCAGTCCTACCGGGGCGGCAGAGCAGTACTTC	CSPTGAAEQYF
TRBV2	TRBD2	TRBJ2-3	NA	TGTGCCAGCAGTGACGAAGCGGGAAAAACAGATACGCAGTATTTT	CASSDEAGKTDTQYF
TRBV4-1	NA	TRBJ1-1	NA	TGCGCCAGCAGCCAAGGGCCCGGAGAGGGAAACACTGAAGCTTTCTTT	CASSQGPGEGNTEAFF
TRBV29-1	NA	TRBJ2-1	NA	TGCAGCGTTGGCATGGTTTTATTCAATGAGCAGTTCTTC	CSVGMVLFNEQFF
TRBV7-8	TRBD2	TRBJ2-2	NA	TGTGCCAGCAGCTTAACTAGCGGGAACACCGGGGAGCTGTTTTTT	CASSLTSGNTGELFF
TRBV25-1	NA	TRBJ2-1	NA	TGTGCCAGCAGGATACAGGGACCTAGCTCCTACAATGAGCAGTTCTTC	CASRIQGPSSYNEQFF
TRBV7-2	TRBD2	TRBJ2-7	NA	TGTGCCAGCAGCTTAGGGGGGGGAGGGCCCCCCTACGAGCAGTACTTC	CASSLGGGGPPYEQYF
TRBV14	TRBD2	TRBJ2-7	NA	TGTGCCAGCAGCCCCCTCCCCTATGCAGGGACTAGCGGGGAGCAGTACTTC	CASSPLPYAGTSGEQYF
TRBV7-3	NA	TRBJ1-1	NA	TGTGCCAGCAGCTTAATTGGGGACGCTGAAGCTTTCTTT	CASSLIGDAEAFF
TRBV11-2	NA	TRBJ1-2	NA	TGTGCCAGCAGCTTAGTTACAGGCCCTCGATATGGCTACACCTTC	CASSLVTGPRYGYTF
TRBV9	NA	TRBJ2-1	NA	TGTGCCAGCAGCGTCGGACTCCCCTACAATGAGCAGTTCTTC	CASSVGLPYNEQFF
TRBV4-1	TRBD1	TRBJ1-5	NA	TGCGCCAGCAGCCAAGATCCAGGGGGTAGCAATCAGCCCCAGCATTTT	CASSQDPGGSNQPQHF
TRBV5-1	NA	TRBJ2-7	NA	TGCGCCAGCAGCTTGTCCTTCGCGGCCTACGAGCAGTACTTC	CASSLSFAAYEQYF
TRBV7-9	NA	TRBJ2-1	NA	TGTGCCAGCAGCCCAGGACATAACTCCTACAATGAGCAGTTCTTC	CASSPGHNSYNEQFF
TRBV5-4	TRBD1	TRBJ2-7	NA	TGTGCCAGCAGCTTGGCCGCGGCAGGGGGATTCCACGAGCAGTACTTC	CASSLAAAGGFHEQYF
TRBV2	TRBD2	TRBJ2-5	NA	TGTGCCAGCACCTCGCTAGCGGGAGTGGAGACCCAGTACTTC	CASTSLAGVETQYF
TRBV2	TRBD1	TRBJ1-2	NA	TGTGCCAGCAGTGAAACGGGACAGGGGGCAGGTGGCTACACCTTC	CASSETGQGAGGYTF
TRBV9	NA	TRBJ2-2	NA	TGTGCCAGCAGCGTAGCTGGGTCCAGGAACACCGGGGAGCTGTTTTTT	CASSVAGSRNTGELFF
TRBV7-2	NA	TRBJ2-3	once	TGTGCCAGCAGCTTAGGACAGGCGCCAGATACGCAGTATTTT	CASSLGQAPDTQYF
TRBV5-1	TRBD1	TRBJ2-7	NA	TGCGCCAGCAGCCGCACCCGTCGGGACAGGGCCGGCGAGCAGTACTTC	CASSRTRRDRAGEQYF
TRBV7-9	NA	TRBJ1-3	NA	TGTGCCAGCAGCCACAGGACCCCTGGCGGAAACACCATATATTTT	CASSHRTPGGNTIYF
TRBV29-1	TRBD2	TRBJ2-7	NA	TGCAGCGTTGGCGGGAGCGCCTACGAGCAGTACTTC	CSVGGSAYEQYF
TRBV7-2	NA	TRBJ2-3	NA	TGTGCCAGCAGCCCTAGTTGGCGAGATACGCAGTATTTT	CASSPSWRDTQYF
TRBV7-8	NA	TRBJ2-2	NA	TGTGCCAGCAGCGAGCGCAGGGGCACCGGGGAGCTGTTTTTT	CASSERRGTGELFF
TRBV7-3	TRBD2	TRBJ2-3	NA	TGTGCCAGCAGCTTAACGCCAGCGGGAGGCGATACGCAGTATTTT	CASSLTPAGGDTQYF
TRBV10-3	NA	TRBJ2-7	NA	TGTGCCATTGGGACCATTCTGGGCGAGCAGTACTTC	CAIGTILGEQYF
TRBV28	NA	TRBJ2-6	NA	TGTGCCAGCAGGCCGCGGGGGCCTGGGGCCAACGTCCTGACTTTC	CASRPRGPGANVLTF
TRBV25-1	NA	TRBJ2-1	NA	TGTGCCAGCAGTACCCCTGGGCCATCCTACAATGAGCAGTTCTTC	CASSTPGPSYNEQFF